The sequence of this T cell receptor beta chain was determined in a study of patients and donors after allogeneic stem cell transplantation. TCRdb analysed the RT-PCR reads with MiXCR anew, one entry per CDR3 protein. The data hold about 960,000 distinct CDR3 sequences, with about 20% observed a single time. CDR1 MGHRA and CDR2 YSYEKL come from the germline V gene. This CDR3 spans 15 amino acids. Trimming shortened V by 0 bases and J by 7 bases, and 15 bases separated the two germline ends. The receptor comes from a human donor who was either an allogeneic HSCT recipient or a stem cell or donor lymphocyte infusion donor (not recorded which). It is not recorded whose cells these are; they may come from a transplant donor. This chain joins TRBV4-1 and TRBJ2-5; D possibly matches TRBD1 or TRBD2 (5 bases each). Sample: blood, either unsorted or a sorted T cell fraction (not recorded which). This CDR3 is CASSQEGDVYWTQYF. The CDR3, as DNA: TGCGCCAGCAGCCAAGAGGGGGACGTTTATTGGACCCAGTACTTC.